This TCR beta chain derives from a study of CD8 T cells in Susac syndrome. The wider study: Sequenced Susac syndrome patients included over 5 with active disease and eight or nine who were in remission.

Reverse transcription of about 0.5 to 1 ug RNA used random hexamers. Amplification of TCR beta CDR3 across 54 Vbeta and 13 Jbeta was performed with immunoSEQ multiplex PCR. TCRdb analysed the immunoSEQ multiplex PCR reads with MiXCR anew, one entry per CDR3 protein. The data show roughly 200,000 distinct CDR3 sequences, 90% to 95% seen once. The sample holds one count of this clonotype. The CDR3 is 17 amino acids. Germline V gene sequence: CDR1 LGHNA, CDR2 YNFKEQ. V lost 0 bases and J lost 0, with 9 bases in between. In Susac syndrome patients, recently defined diagnostic criteria for definite or probable disease were met. Negative isolation was used for CD8+ and CD4+ T cells and FACS enrichment for TEMRA cells.

The sequence was collected from a human donor with Susac syndrome. The gene calls are TRBV4-2 and TRBJ1-6; D gene uncertain. Sequenced sample: CD4+ T cells from PBMCs. CDR3 loop: CASSQEEFSSYNSPLHF. The CDR3 DNA follows: TGTGCCAGCAGCCAAGAGGAGTTCAGCTCCTATAATTCACCCCTCCACTTT.